The 3 T cell receptor beta chains listed next were all sequenced from one sample in a study of spatial heterogeneity in lung cancer. Time point: sample taken at primary tumor resection. TCRdb redid the calling of the 5' RACE reads with MiXCR, one entry per CDR3 protein. The table includes about 92,000 distinct CDR3 sequences, about an eighth detected once. Sample: PBMCs, taken at surgery. The receptors here all came from a male donor with early-stage non-small cell lung cancer.

The rearrangement links TRBV7-2 to TRBJ2-2, with 7 nucleotides matching TRBD1. CDR1 is SGHTA and CDR2 is FQGNSA in the germline V gene. The CDR3 runs 15 residues. The V gene end was trimmed by 5 bases and the J gene end by 1 base; junction bases not matched to a gene: 4. CDR3 in amino acids: CASSERQGNTGELFF. The CDR3 DNA reads TGTGCCAGCAGCGAACGACAGGGGAACACCGGGGAGCTGTTTTTT.

This clonotype was seen a handful of times. The J gene is TRBJ2-2, the V gene TRBV20-1; D gene ambiguous. V was shortened by 8 bases and J by 2 bases, with 9 bases between the two germline ends. Germline CDR1 is DFQATT and CDR2 is SNEGSKA (reference sequence). This CDR3 has 12 amino acids. CDR3 DNA: TGCAGTTACGATCTTAACACCGGGGAGCTGTTTTTT. This gives the protein CSYDLNTGELFF.

J is TRBJ2-3 and V is TRBV3-2. TRBV3-2 is shown as a pseudogene. The CDR3 is 16 amino acids. The CDR3 DNA sequence: TGTGCCAGCAGCCAAGATGACCGACGGGGCACAGATACGCAGTATTTT. Protein sequence: CASSQDDRRGTDTQYF.